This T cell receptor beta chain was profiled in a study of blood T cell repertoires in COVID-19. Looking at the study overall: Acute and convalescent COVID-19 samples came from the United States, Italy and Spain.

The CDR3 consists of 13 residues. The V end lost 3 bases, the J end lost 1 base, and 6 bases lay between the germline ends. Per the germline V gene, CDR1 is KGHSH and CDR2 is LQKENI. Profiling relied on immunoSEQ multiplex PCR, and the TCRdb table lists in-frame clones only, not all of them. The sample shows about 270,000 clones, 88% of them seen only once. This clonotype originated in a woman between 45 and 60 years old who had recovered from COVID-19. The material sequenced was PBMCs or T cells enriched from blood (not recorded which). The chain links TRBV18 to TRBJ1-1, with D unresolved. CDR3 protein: CASSPVPNTEAFF. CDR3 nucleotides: TGTGCCAGCTCACCCGTTCCGAACACTGAAGCTTTCTTT.